Presented here are 3 T cell receptor beta chains from one specimen sequenced in a study of early T cells in non-severe SARS-CoV-2 infection. TCRdb analysed the 5' RACE reads with MiXCR anew, one entry per CDR3 protein. The sample comprises about 49,000 distinct CDR3 sequences, about 4.2% of which are singletons, and around 5.5% rests with the top ten. The specimen sequenced was whole blood. Receptors were obtained from an adult who was a healthcare worker with PCR-confirmed SARS-CoV-2 infection or an uninfected control (not recorded which).

Many counts were recorded for this clonotype. The J gene is TRBJ1-5, the V gene TRBV6-1, with D uncertain. The CDR3 sequence is 15 residues long. Germline V gene lookup returns CDR1 MNHNS and CDR2 SASEGT. Trimming removed 3 bases at V and 2 bases at J, with 11 bases between. CDR3 coding DNA: TGTGCCAGCAGTGATAAGGACGGGGGCAATCAGCCCCAGCATTTT. This codes for CASSDKDGGNQPQHF.

This clonotype was observed many times. The CDR3 sequence: CASSQDAGSHNEQFF. CDR3 DNA: TGTGCCAGCAGCCAAGATGCCGGGTCCCACAATGAGCAGTTCTTC. The genes are TRBV4-2 and TRBJ2-1; D is unclear. Deletions cut 0 bases from V and 5 bases from J, with 11 bases between. Germline CDR1 LGHNA, CDR2 YNFKEQ. CDR3 length: 15 residues.

This clonotype was observed many times. This chain links TRBV12-3 or TRBV12-4 with TRBJ2-1, with D tentatively TRBD2 (6 bases). With 8 bases removed from V and 0 bases from J, the gap between germline ends came to 11 bases. CDR3 size: 14 residues. CDR3: CASLAVSSYNEQFF. Written as DNA, the CDR3 is TGTGCCAGCTTAGCGGTTAGCTCCTACAATGAGCAGTTCTTC.